The present T cell receptor (beta chain) was sequenced within a study of molecular identifiers for immune sequencing clone quantification (dated by TCRdb to 2016 to 2019). Study-level background: For a replicate experiment, RNA from around 20,000 or 100,000 naive CD8 T cells was divided into five aliquots, and four of the five aliquots were sequenced. CD8 T cells were used in a methods study to benchmark molecular-identifier clustering-based TCR repertoire sequencing (MIDCIRS) and TCR RNA copy counting.

The cysteine opens and the phenylalanine closes a CDR3 of 15 amino acids. CDR3 DNA is the only sequence kept; it has 45 bases, read in frame from the first base. Taken from the germline V gene, the CDR1 and CDR2 loops are LGHNA and YSLEER. The trim is 0 bases for V and 6 bases for J, with a gap of 15 bases between the germline ends. This clonotype showed up many times. The target of this receptor is not known. Qualities for individual bases were not recorded, and no much larger clone is one base off. Libraries of naive CD8 T cells were generated from approximately 20,000 to 1,000,000 sorted cells, with 10%, 30% or 50% of the purified RNA used. Naive CD8 T cells were FACS-sorted as CD8+CD4-CCR7+CD45RA+ on a BD FACSAria II into RLT Plus buffer. To test detection sensitivity, Jurkat RNA equivalent to more than 9 TCR copies was spiked into samples of roughly 20,000-1,100,000 naive CD8 T cells. CD8 T cells were enriched using RosetteSep CD8+ T Cell Enrichment Cocktail and Ficoll-Paque, and the enriched cells then underwent ACK red cell lysis.

What the research found in general, with its limitations: Naive libraries contained spiked-in Jurkat TCR RNA (approximately 10 copies' worth), which is not part of the donor repertoire. Identical TCR molecules sharing a barcode could cause highly expanded clone sizes to be underestimated. Without barcode sub-clustering, chimeric consensus sequences inflated TCR diversity; chimeras reached as high as 47%. In CMV-specific effector cells, clones with more than 20 RNA copies contained over 99% of molecules, whereas in naive cells such clones contained under 1% of molecules. Spiked-in Jurkat TCR RNA equal to a single cell's worth was reported to be detectable even within 1,100,000 naive CD8 T cells. Modeling gave about three recovered TCR RNA copies per cell versus approximately 11 by digital PCR, implying around 31% capture efficiency.

Library method: PCR. Reads for this sample came from an Illumina HiSeq 4000. Bulk TCR libraries were generated as previously described, with the TCR primers listed in Table S5 used. Purification of total RNA was performed with the Qiagen AllPrep DNA/RNA kit. Before analysis, reads from multiple sequencing runs of one library were combined. In the original analysis: Reads were retained only if an exact TCR constant sequence was present, and the retained reads were trimmed to 150 nt and grouped according to their 12-nt molecular barcodes. Reads in each barcode group were sub-clustered using a 15% Levenshtein threshold, and a quality-weighted consensus sequence was built for each RNA molecule. Non-functional sequences were removed, as were lower-count sequences one edit away from another. Based on fitting two negative binomial distributions, any barcode sub-cluster with under 20% of the maximum read count was discarded. TCRdb ran its own pipeline on the public reads, namely fastp trimming at Q25 and MiXCR clone calling, and kept in-frame beta chains. A single entry per CDR3 protein holds the most common genes and DNA from its merged rows. None of the V and J calls come from the authors' own analysis; TCRdb made them. The sample yields around 480,000 distinct CDR3 sequences; over 20% were counted once. The ten largest clones represent more than 0.8% of the sample.

Rearrangement joined TRBV4-3 to TRBJ2-7; a confident D gene designation cannot be given. The source material was naive CD8+ T cells from blood, with Jurkat cell RNA spiked in. The cell subset or site label, as the study defines it: FACS-sorted CD8+CD4-CCR7+CD45RA+ naive T cells. The TCR originated in a human donor in good health. Some libraries in this study had Jurkat cell RNA spiked in. The base sequence is TGCGCCAGCAGCCAAGACCGGCTAGACGTCAGCGAGCAGTACTTC. Translated, it gives CASSQDRLDVSEQYF.